The following is a T cell receptor beta chain sequence with its context. As yet, its antigen is unknown. This CDR3 is 12 amino acids long. The germline V gene has CDR1 PRHDT and CDR2 FYEKMQ (reference sequence). V dropped 1 base and J dropped 8 bases, with 6 bases sitting between them. The data belong to a study of shared clonotypes between healthy human individuals. Study as a whole: A donor's plate count was three for CD4 naive and three for CD4 memory; CD8 naive had two and CD8 memory one.

Study results and caveats: Generation probability values for non-shared clonotypes were lower than those for clonotypes shared by all four donors.

The method was immunoSEQ multiplex PCR; TCRdb's version includes in-frame clones alone and lacks a portion of them. Among 98,000 or so clones listed, over 65% were seen once. Sequencing used memory CD8+ T cells sorted from blood. As to subset: CD45RO+ cells pooled with CCR7-negative TemRA cells. This TCR was sampled from a woman aged 25 to 39 in good health. The chain joins TRBV13 to TRBJ2-1; D call uncertain. CDR3 region: CASSLARYEQFF. DNA of the CDR3: TGTGCCAGCAGCTTAGCCCGTTATGAGCAGTTCTTC.